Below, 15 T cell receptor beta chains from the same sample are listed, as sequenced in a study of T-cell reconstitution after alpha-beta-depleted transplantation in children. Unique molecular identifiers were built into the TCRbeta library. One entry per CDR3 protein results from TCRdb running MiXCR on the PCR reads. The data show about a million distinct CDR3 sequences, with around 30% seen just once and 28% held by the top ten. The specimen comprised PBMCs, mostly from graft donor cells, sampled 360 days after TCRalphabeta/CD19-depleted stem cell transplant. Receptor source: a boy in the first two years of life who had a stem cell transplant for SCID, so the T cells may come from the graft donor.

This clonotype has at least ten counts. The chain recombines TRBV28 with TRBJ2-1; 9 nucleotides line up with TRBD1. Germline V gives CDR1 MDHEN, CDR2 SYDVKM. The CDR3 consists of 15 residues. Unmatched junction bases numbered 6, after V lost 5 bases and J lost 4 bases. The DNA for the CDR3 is TGTGCCAGCAGTGCCCTCGGGACAGGGTACAATGAGCAGTTCTTC. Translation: CASSALGTGYNEQFF.

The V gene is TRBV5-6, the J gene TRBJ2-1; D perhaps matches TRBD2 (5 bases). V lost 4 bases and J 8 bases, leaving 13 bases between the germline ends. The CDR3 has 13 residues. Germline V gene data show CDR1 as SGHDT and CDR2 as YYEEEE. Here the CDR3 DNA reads TGTGCCAGCAGCCGCGGCCTCGGGGATGAGCAGTTCTTC. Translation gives CASSRGLGDEQFF.

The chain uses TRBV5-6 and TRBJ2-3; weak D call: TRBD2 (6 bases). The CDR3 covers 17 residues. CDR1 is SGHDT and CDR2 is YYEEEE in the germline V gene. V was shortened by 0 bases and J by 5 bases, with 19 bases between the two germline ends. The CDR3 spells CASSLGFGGPPGDTQYF. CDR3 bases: TGTGCCAGCAGCTTGGGGTTCGGGGGACCTCCTGGAGATACGCAGTATTTT. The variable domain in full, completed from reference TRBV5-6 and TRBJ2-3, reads DAGVTQSPTHLIKTRGQQVTLRCSPKSGHDTVSWYQQALGQGPQFIFQYYEEEERQRGNFPDRFSGHQFPNYSSELNVNALLLGDSALYLCASSLGFGGPPGDTQYFGPGTRLTVL.

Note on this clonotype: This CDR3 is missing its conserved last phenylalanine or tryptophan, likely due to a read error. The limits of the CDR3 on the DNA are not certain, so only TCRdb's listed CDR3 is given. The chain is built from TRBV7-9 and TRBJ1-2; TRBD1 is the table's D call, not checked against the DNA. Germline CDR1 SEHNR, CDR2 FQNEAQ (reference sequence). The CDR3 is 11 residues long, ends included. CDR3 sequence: CASSLTGTDFS.

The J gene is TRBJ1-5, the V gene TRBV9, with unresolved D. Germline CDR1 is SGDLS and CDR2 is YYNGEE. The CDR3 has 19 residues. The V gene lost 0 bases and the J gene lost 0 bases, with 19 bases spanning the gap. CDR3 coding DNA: TGTGCCAGCAGCGTAGGAGGGCCCCAGCCACCTTATAGCAATCAGCCCCAGCATTTT. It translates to CASSVGGPQPPYSNQPQHF.

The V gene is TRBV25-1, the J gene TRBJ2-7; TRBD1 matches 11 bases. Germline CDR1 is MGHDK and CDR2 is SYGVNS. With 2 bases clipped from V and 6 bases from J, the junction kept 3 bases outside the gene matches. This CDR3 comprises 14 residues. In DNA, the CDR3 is TGTGCCAGCAGTGAAGGACAGGGGGCTGGCGAGCAGTACTTC. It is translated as CASSEGQGAGEQYF.

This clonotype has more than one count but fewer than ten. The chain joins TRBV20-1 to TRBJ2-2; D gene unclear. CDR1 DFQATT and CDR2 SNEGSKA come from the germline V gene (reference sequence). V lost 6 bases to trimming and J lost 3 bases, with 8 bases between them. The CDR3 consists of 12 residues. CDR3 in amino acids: CSADLDTGELFF. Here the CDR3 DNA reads TGCAGTGCGGATCTGGACACCGGGGAGCTGTTTTTT.

Here the CDR3 reads CSGDRVPYGYTF. The CDR3 nucleotides read TGCAGCGGGGACAGGGTCCCCTATGGCTACACCTTC. This chain uses TRBV29-1 with TRBJ1-2; 9 bases map to TRBD1. CDR3 size: 12 residues. Trimming took 7 bases from V and 4 from J; bases not matched to a gene: 4. The germline gives CDR1 SQVTM, CDR2 ANQGSEA.

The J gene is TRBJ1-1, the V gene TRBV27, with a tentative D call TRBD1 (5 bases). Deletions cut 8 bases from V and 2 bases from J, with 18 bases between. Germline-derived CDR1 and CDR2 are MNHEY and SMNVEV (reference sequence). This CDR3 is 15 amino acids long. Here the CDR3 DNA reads TGTGCCAGCCGTCCCATCGGACACTTAAACACTGAAGCTTTCTTT. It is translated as CASRPIGHLNTEAFF.

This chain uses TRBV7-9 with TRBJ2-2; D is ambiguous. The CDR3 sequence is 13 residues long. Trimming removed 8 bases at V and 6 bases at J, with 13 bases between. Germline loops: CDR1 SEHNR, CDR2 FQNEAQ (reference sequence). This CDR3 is CASPKTPAGELFF. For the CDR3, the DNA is TGTGCCAGCCCCAAGACCCCCGCCGGGGAGCTGTTTTTT.

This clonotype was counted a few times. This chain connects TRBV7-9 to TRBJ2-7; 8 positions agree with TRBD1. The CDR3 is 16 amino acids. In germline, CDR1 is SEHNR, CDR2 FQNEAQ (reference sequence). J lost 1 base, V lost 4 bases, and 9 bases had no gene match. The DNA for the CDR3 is TGTGCCAGCAGCTCCTTACCGGGACAGGAATCCTACGAGCAGTACTTC. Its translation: CASSSLPGQESYEQYF.

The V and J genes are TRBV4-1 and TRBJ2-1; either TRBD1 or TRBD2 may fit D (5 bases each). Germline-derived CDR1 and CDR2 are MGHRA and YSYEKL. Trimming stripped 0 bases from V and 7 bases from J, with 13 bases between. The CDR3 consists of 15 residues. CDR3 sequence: CASSQEGRLINEQFF. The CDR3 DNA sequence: TGCGCCAGCAGCCAAGAGGGGCGACTAATAAATGAGCAGTTCTTC.

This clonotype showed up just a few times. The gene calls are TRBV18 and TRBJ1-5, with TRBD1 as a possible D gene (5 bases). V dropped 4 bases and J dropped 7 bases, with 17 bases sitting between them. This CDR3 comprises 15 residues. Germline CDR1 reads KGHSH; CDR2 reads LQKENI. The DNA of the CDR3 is TGTGCCAGCTCACTGGGCCGGGGCACTAGCCAGCCCCAGCATTTT. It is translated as CASSLGRGTSQPQHF. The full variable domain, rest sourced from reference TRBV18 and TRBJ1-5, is NAGVMQNPRHLVRRRGQEARLRCSPMKGHSHVYWYRQLPEEGLKFMVYLQKENIIDESGMPKERFSAEFPKEGPSILRIQQVVRGDSAAYFCASSLGRGTSQPQHFGDGTRLSIL.

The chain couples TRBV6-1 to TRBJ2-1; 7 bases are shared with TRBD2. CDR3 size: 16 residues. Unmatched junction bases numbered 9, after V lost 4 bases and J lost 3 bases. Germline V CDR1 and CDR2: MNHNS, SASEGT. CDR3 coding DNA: TGTGCCAGCAGTGGAAAGGACGGGGAGGGCTACAATGAGCAGTTCTTC. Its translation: CASSGKDGEGYNEQFF.

This CDR3 is CSASPSLDRGNNEQFF. The CDR3 DNA sequence: TGCAGTGCTTCTCCTTCCTTGGACAGGGGCAACAATGAGCAGTTCTTC. The rearrangement uses TRBV20-1 and TRBJ2-1, with 9 bases identical to TRBD1. The V and J ends lost 5 bases and 5 bases, in that order; junction bases with no gene match: 13. Germline CDR1 DFQATT, CDR2 SNEGSKA (reference sequence). The CDR3 extends over 16 amino acids.